This T cell receptor (beta chain) appears in the sequencing data of a study of blood T cells in healthy people across ages. It was roughly 10 milliliters of peripheral blood that were drawn from each donor. V gave up 5 bases and J gave up 6 bases; unmatched junction bases: 7. The CDR3 contains 15 residues. Germline values: CDR1 LGHNA, CDR2 YNFKEQ. Primed by a sample-barcoded 5' primer and a J-beta primer mix, a second PCR proceeded for about 7 to 11 cycles. TCRdb ran MiXCR on the 5' RACE reads and lists one entry per CDR3 protein. The sample includes approximately 770,000 distinct CDR3 sequences, nearly 60% seen only once; the top ten take 20% to 25%. This clonotype was counted only a few times. What it binds is not known. Study-level findings and limits: Roughly linearly, TCR beta diversity per million T cells fell as age increased.

Material for sequencing was blood. The chain combines TRBV4-2 with TRBJ2-3, with 11 bases identical to TRBD1. This clonotype originated in a man aged 25-40 years in good health. CDR3 in amino acids: CASSFRTGGMDTQYF. The CDR3, as DNA: TGTGCCAGCAGCTTTCGGACAGGGGGCATGGATACGCAGTATTTT.